The 20 T cell receptor beta chains given below trace back to one sample, sequenced in a study of blood T cell repertoires in COVID-19. The protocol was immunoSEQ multiplex PCR, while the TCRdb copy is restricted to in-frame clones and leaves out a portion. The sample holds some 150,000 clones, over 65% seen once. The sequencing sample was made of peripheral blood. These TCRs come from a man between 65 and 80 years old with acute or convalescent COVID-19.

DNA for the CDR3: TGTGCCAGCTCGCTATCGGGAACTGGGGCCAACGTCCTGACTTTC. Translated: CASSLSGTGANVLTF. V and J are TRBV18 and TRBJ2-6; D possibly corresponds to TRBD2 (5 bases). Looked up from germline, CDR1 is KGHSH and CDR2 is LQKENI. CDR3 length: 15 amino acids. V was cut by 6 bases and J by 2 bases, with 11 bases left in between. The entire variable domain, with the rest obtained from reference TRBV18 and TRBJ2-6, is as follows: NAGVMQNPRHLVRRRGQEARLRCSPMKGHSHVYWYRQLPEEGLKFMVYLQKENIIDESGMPKERFSAEFPKEGPSILRIQQVVRGDSAAYFCASSLSGTGANVLTFGAGSRLTVL.

V gene TRBV5-1 combines with J gene TRBJ2-7, with 9 bases aligning to TRBD1. Germline V gives CDR1 SGHRS, CDR2 YFSETQ. This CDR3 spans 14 amino acids. J was trimmed by 6 bases and V by 4 bases; bases with no gene match: 8. CDR3 protein: CASSPGTGSSEQYF. CDR3 DNA: TGCGCCAGCAGCCCTGGGACAGGGTCTTCCGAGCAGTACTTC.

The chain couples TRBV3-1 (or the pseudogene TRBV3-2) to TRBJ1-2; possibly TRBD1 for D (6 bases). The CDR3 has 15 amino acids. The germline gives CDR1 LGHDT, CDR2 YNNKEL (reference sequence). Trimming took off 4 bases at V and 7 bases at J, with 19 bases between the two ends. CDR3 region: CASSPNPYREGGYTF. The CDR3 DNA reads as TGTGCCAGCAGCCCGAATCCCTACAGGGAAGGTGGCTACACCTTC.

This clone was counted a single time. The genes are TRBV27 and TRBJ2-3; D ambiguous. The CDR3 spans 15 residues. Deletions cut 8 bases from V and 4 bases from J, with 19 bases between. Germline V CDR1 and CDR2: MNHEY, SMNVEV (reference sequence). CDR3: CASGQRGVGPDTQYF. The CDR3 DNA reads as TGTGCCAGCGGCCAGAGAGGAGTCGGCCCAGATACGCAGTATTTT.

In its sample, this clone was seen once. The chain has TRBV2 and TRBJ2-7; a possible D gene is TRBD1 (5 bases). CDR1 is SNHLY and CDR2 is FYNNEI in the germline V gene. V was cut by 6 bases and J by 0 bases, with 12 bases left in between. This CDR3 has 14 residues. CDR3 protein: CASRVGASSYEQYF. Here the CDR3 DNA reads TGTGCCAGCAGGGTAGGGGCATCCTCCTACGAGCAGTACTTC. Together with reference TRBV2 and TRBJ2-7, the CDR3 gives the full variable domain: EPEVTQTPSHQVTQMGQEVILRCVPISNHLYFYWYRQILGQKVEFLVSFYNNEISEKSEIFDDQFSVERPDGSNFTLKIRSTKLEDSAMYFCASRVGASSYEQYFGPGTRLTVT.

The rearrangement uses TRBV6-1 and TRBJ1-5; tentative D call: TRBD1 (5 bases). Trimming stripped 11 bases from V and 2 bases from J, with 10 bases between. Germline CDR1 is MNHNS and CDR2 is SASEGT. The CDR3 loop spans 12 amino acids. CDR3 DNA: TGTGCCGGTTCCAGGGGCAATCAGCCCCAGCATTTT. Its translation is CAGSRGNQPQHF.

This chain links TRBV5-4 with TRBJ1-4, with a weak D call TRBD1 (6 bases). With 3 bases removed from V and 0 bases from J, the gap between germline ends came to 9 bases. The length of the CDR3 is 15 residues. The germline V gene has CDR1 SGHNT and CDR2 YYREEE (reference sequence). The CDR3 sequence is CASSWDTATNEKLFF. Written as DNA, the CDR3 is TGTGCCAGCAGCTGGGACACCGCAACTAATGAAAAACTGTTTTTT.

The chain has TRBV4-2 and TRBJ2-7, with D tentatively TRBD1 (6 bases). Deletions cut 1 base from V and 5 bases from J, with 15 bases between. The CDR3 extends over 15 amino acids. From germline, CDR1 is LGHNA and CDR2 YNFKEQ. CDR3 region: CASSQVEWNRDEQYF. The CDR3 DNA reads as TGTGCCAGCAGCCAAGTCGAATGGAACAGGGACGAGCAGTACTTC.

Concerning this clone: The same CDR3 also results from other DNA sequences found in this sample. The chain uses TRBV9 and TRBJ1-3; D is uncertain. Germline V gene sequence: CDR1 SGDLS, CDR2 YYNGEE. CDR3 size: 15 residues. Trimming cost V 4 bases and J 0 bases, with 11 bases left between them. The CDR3 loop is CASSPGGHSGNTIYF. The CDR3 nucleotides read TGTGCCAGCAGCCCCGGCGGCCACTCTGGAAACACCATATATTTT.

This sequence joins TRBV14 and TRBJ2-1; no clear D gene. V was clipped by 5 bases and J by 9 bases, with 11 bases between them. CDR3 size: 12 residues. CDR1 is SGHDN, CDR2 FVKESK, per germline. The CDR3, as DNA: TGTGCCAGCAGCGCAAGCCAACTTGAGCAGTTCTTC. It encodes CASSASQLEQFF.

The chain employs TRBV5-1 and TRBJ2-2; a weak D match, TRBD1 (8 bases). The CDR3 runs 16 residues. Germline V lookup: CDR1 SGHRS, CDR2 YFSETQ. V lost 4 bases, J lost 6 bases, and 19 bases lay in between. The CDR3 nucleotides are TGCGCCAGCAGCCCTGGACAGGGAGGGCGGGCCGGGGAGCTGTTTTTT. It translates to CASSPGQGGRAGELFF. Full variable domain (rest looked up from reference TRBV5-1 and TRBJ2-2): KAGVTQTPRYLIKTRGQQVTLSCSPISGHRSVSWYQQTPGQGLQFLFEYFSETQRNKGNFPGRFSGRQFSNSRSEMNVSTLELGDSALYLCASSPGQGGRAGELFFGEGSRLTVL.

CDR3 residues: CASSYGGIYEQYF. As DNA, the CDR3 is TGTGCCAGCAGTTATGGGGGGATCTACGAGCAGTACTTC. The chain uses TRBV12-3 or TRBV12-4 and TRBJ2-7, with D possibly matching TRBD2 (6 bases). The V end was cut by 4 bases, the J end by 3 bases, with 10 bases between. CDR3 size: 13 residues.

This sequence joins TRBV11-3 and TRBJ1-1, with 8 bases aligning to TRBD1. CDR3 length: 14 residues. Germline CDR1 and CDR2: SGHNT and YENEEA. V trimming: 5 bases; J trimming: 3 bases; junction bases outside the gene matches: 5. This CDR3 is CASSPGGEDTEAFF. DNA of the CDR3: TGTGCCAGCAGCCCAGGGGGCGAGGACACTGAAGCTTTCTTT.

The chain has TRBV29-1 and TRBJ1-1, with a tentative D call TRBD1 (5 bases). CDR1 SQVTM and CDR2 ANQGSEA come from the germline V gene. The V end lost 2 bases, the J end lost 0 bases, and 10 bases lay between the germline ends. This CDR3 contains 14 residues. Written as DNA, the CDR3 is TGCAGCGTTGAACAGGGAAACATGAACACTGAAGCTTTCTTT. Its translation: CSVEQGNMNTEAFF.

This chain connects TRBV6-5 to TRBJ1-1; no definite D call. Germline CDR1 is MNHEY and CDR2 is SVGAGI. Trimming left V 6 bases short and J 6 bases short, with 14 bases between. The CDR3 extends over 13 amino acids. The DNA of the CDR3 is TGTGCCAGCAGCGGGGATTCTTTGGCTGAAGCTTTCTTT. It codes for CASSGDSLAEAFF.

This clone is a singleton in its sample. V gene TRBV28 combines with J gene TRBJ1-3; D may be TRBD1 (5 bases). CDR1 is MDHEN, CDR2 SYDVKM, per germline. V was shortened by 6 bases and J by 0 bases, with 9 bases between the two germline ends. This CDR3 is 14 amino acids long. The CDR3, as DNA: TGTGCCAGCAGACCCGGGGGCTCTGGAAACACCATATATTTT. Translating gives CASRPGGSGNTIYF. Drawing the rest from reference TRBV28 and TRBJ1-3, the complete variable domain is DVKVTQSSRYLVKRTGEKVFLECVQDMDHENMFWYRQDPGLGLRLIYFSYDVKMKEKGDIPEGYSVSREKKERFSLILESASTNQTSMYLCASRPGGSGNTIYFGEGSWLTVV.

The chain is built from TRBV6-6 and TRBJ1-1, with 7 bases matching TRBD1. CDR3 length equals 14 residues. J gave up 0 bases and V 6 bases, and 4 bases lay outside the gene matches. Germline lookup yields CDR1 MNHNY and CDR2 SVGAGI (reference sequence). Here the CDR3 reads CASSLQGMNTEAFF. The CDR3 nucleotides are TGTGCCAGCAGCTTACAGGGGATGAACACTGAAGCTTTCTTT.

This sequence joins TRBV10-3 and TRBJ1-3, with D perhaps matching TRBD1 (5 bases). Looked up from germline, CDR1 is ENHRY and CDR2 is SYGVKD. Trimming cost V 8 bases and J 3 bases, with 11 bases left between them. This CDR3 region has 13 residues. The CDR3 nucleotides are TGTGCCATCGCAGGGTTCGATGGAAACACCATATATTTT. Encoded protein: CAIAGFDGNTIYF.

V is TRBV5-1 and J is TRBJ1-1; 7 bases fit TRBD1. The germline V gene encodes CDR1 SGHRS and CDR2 YFSETQ. The V segment lost 0 bases and the J segment 4 bases; nucleotides outside the gene matches: 3. The CDR3 length is 14 residues. CDR3 region: CASSLGDRRTEAFF. The CDR3 nucleotides read TGCGCCAGCAGCTTGGGGGACAGACGCACTGAAGCTTTCTTT.

The chain links TRBV7-9 to TRBJ2-1; D is possibly TRBD2 (6 bases). The germline gives CDR1 SEHNR, CDR2 FQNEAQ (reference sequence). V was clipped by 5 bases and J by 8 bases, with 19 bases between them. CDR3 size: 15 residues. CDR3 region: CASSLWGGWGDEQFF. CDR3 in DNA: TGTGCCAGCAGCCTTTGGGGCGGGTGGGGGGATGAGCAGTTCTTC.